This T cell receptor beta chain was retrieved from a study of blood T cell repertoires in COVID-19. The germline gives CDR1 DFQATT, CDR2 SNEGSKA (reference sequence). The CDR3 has 11 residues. V was pared by 7 bases and J by 6 bases, with 10 bases between. In the authors' workflow: The assay estimated nucleated cells by amplifying reference gene primers. TCRdb's table, derived via immunoSEQ multiplex PCR, lists solely in-frame clones and lacks some. V and J calls and clone size are copied from that table; D and trimming were computed from the DNA. The sample gives about 430,000 clones, about 88% of which show up once; approximately 1.5% is in the top ten. No more than 2 weeks before study entry, exposed participants had met a case of COVID-19.

The clonotype comes from a woman under 30 who had been exposed to COVID-19. The sample was PBMCs or T cells enriched from blood (not recorded which). The chain combines TRBV20-1 with TRBJ1-5; no definite D call. The CDR3 reads CSVDAVQPQHF. The CDR3, as DNA: TGCAGTGTAGATGCCGTTCAGCCCCAGCATTTT.